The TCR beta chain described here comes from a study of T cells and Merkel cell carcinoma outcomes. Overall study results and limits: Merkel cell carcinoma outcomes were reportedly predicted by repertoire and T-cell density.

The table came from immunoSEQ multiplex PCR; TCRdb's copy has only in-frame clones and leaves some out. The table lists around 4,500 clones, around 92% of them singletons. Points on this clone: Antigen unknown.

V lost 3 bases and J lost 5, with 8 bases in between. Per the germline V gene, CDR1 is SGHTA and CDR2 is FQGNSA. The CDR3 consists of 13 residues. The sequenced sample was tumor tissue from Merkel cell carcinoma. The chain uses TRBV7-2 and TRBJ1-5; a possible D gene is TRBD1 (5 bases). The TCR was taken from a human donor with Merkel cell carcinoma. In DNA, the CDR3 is TGTGCCAGCAGCTTGGGGCGCGATCAGCCCCAGCATTTT. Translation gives CASSLGRDQPQHF.